This passage covers 15 T cell receptor beta chains from one sample sequenced in a study of blood T cell repertoires in COVID-19. The assay was immunoSEQ multiplex PCR, and TCRdb's table has in-frame clones only and misses some. The sample contains over 250,000 clones, less than 90% of which appear only once. Sample: peripheral blood. The receptor source for this set is a man in his sixties who had recovered from COVID-19.

About this clone: The junction differs from germline at one of its ends, possibly a read error. The chain has TRBV7-7 and TRBJ1-4, with D unresolved. Germline V CDR1 and CDR2: SSHAT, FNYEAQ (reference sequence). The CDR3 spans 13 residues. This CDR3 is CASSLASSEKLFF. The CDR3 nucleotides read TGTGCTAGCAGCTTAGCTTCTTCGGAAAAACTGTTTTTT.

The chain employs TRBV4-2 and TRBJ1-2; TRBD1 aligns across 9 bases. CDR1 and CDR2 from the germline V gene are LGHNA and YNFKEQ. The CDR3 consists of 15 residues. V was clipped by 4 bases and J by 3 bases; unmatched bases: 6. The CDR3 region has the DNA TGTGCCAGCAGCCTTGGGACAGGGAGCGACTATGGCTACACCTTC. It translates to CASSLGTGSDYGYTF.

This chain connects TRBV7-2 to TRBJ2-1; 7 nucleotides align to TRBD1. With 1 base clipped from V and 6 bases from J, the junction kept 6 bases outside the gene matches. The CDR3 spans 15 residues. CDR1 is SGHTA and CDR2 is FQGNSA in the germline V gene. CDR3 nucleotides: TGTGCCAGCAGCTTAGGGCTGACAGGGTCCAATGAGCAGTTCTTC. As protein: CASSLGLTGSNEQFF.

The J gene is TRBJ2-7, the V gene TRBV5-1; maybe TRBD2 (6 bases). Germline CDR1 SGHRS, CDR2 YFSETQ. The CDR3 length is 15 residues. The V end lost 4 bases, the J end lost 5 bases, and 19 bases lay between the germline ends. The CDR3 loop is CASSPMGLTADEQYF. CDR3 nucleotides: TGCGCCAGCAGCCCAATGGGACTTACTGCGGACGAGCAGTACTTC.

The rearrangement links TRBV7-6 to TRBJ1-5; possible D gene TRBD1, 5 bases. CDR1 and CDR2 (germline): SGHVS, FNYEAQ. This CDR3 region has 18 residues. Trimming pared 5 bases from V and 0 bases from J, leaving 20 bases between. As DNA, the CDR3 is TGTGCCAGCAGCCTTCTTCCGGCCGCAGGGCTTAGCAATCAGCCCCAGCATTTT. Its protein product is CASSLLPAAGLSNQPQHF. Supplemented by reference TRBV7-6 and TRBJ1-5, the full variable domain reads GAGVSQSPRYKVTKRGQDVALRCDPISGHVSLYWYRQALGQGPEFLTYFNYEAQQDKSGLPNDRFSAERPEGSISTLTIQRTEQRDSAMYRCASSLLPAAGLSNQPQHFGDGTRLSIL.

The J gene is TRBJ2-5, the V gene TRBV2; 12 bases are a match to TRBD2. V lost 6 bases, J lost 5 bases, and 13 bases stayed unmatched. CDR1 is SNHLY and CDR2 is FYNNEI in the germline V gene. This CDR3 is built from 17 residues. This CDR3 reads CASRSSPSGGALETQYF. The CDR3 nucleotides read TGTGCCAGCAGATCTTCCCCTAGCGGGGGGGCGTTGGAGACCCAGTACTTC.

The chain combines TRBV6-5 with TRBJ2-5, with 10 bases that match TRBD2. The germline V gene encodes CDR1 MNHEY and CDR2 SVGAGI. The CDR3 sequence is 14 residues long. V shed 11 bases, J shed 4 bases, and the junction held 10 bases outside the gene matches. CDR3 protein: CAGGVAGGSETQYF. CDR3 sequence (DNA): TGTGCCGGAGGGGTAGCGGGGGGTTCAGAGACCCAGTACTTC.

In this sample, this clone turned up once. V usage is TRBV28 and J usage is TRBJ1-2, with 7 bases identical to TRBD1. This CDR3 is 14 amino acids long. Germline CDR1 MDHEN, CDR2 SYDVKM. V lost 6 bases, J lost 2 bases, and 6 bases stayed unmatched. The CDR3 is CASSPGQANYGYTF. In DNA, the CDR3 is TGTGCCAGCAGCCCAGGACAGGCGAACTATGGCTACACCTTC.

This chain joins TRBV4-2 and TRBJ2-3, with a weak D call TRBD1 (6 bases). V lost 1 base and J 4 bases, leaving 9 bases between the germline ends. The CDR3 spans 14 residues. In germline, CDR1 is LGHNA, CDR2 YNFKEQ. The CDR3, as DNA: TGTGCCAGCAGCCAAGTAAGGGGGTCAGATACGCAGTATTTT. This codes for CASSQVRGSDTQYF.

The chain is built from TRBV19 and TRBJ1-4; D perhaps matches TRBD1 (6 bases). V lost 2 bases, J lost 8 bases, and 15 bases lay in between. The CDR3 has 15 residues. The germline V gene encodes CDR1 LNHDA and CDR2 SQIVND (reference sequence). CDR3 residues: CASSINWQGLEKLFF. In DNA, the CDR3 is TGTGCCAGTAGTATAAACTGGCAGGGGCTCGAAAAACTGTTTTTT.

The chain joins TRBV6-1 to TRBJ2-3; a weak D match, TRBD2 (5 bases). The CDR3 is 15 amino acids. Deletions cut 0 bases from V and 2 bases from J, with 9 bases between. Per germline, CDR1 MNHNS and CDR2 SASEGT. CDR3 sequence: CASSEAWGATDTQYF. CDR3 DNA: TGTGCCAGCAGTGAAGCTTGGGGAGCCACAGATACGCAGTATTTT.

This chain links TRBV3-1 (or the pseudogene TRBV3-2) with TRBJ1-3; D may be TRBD1 (6 bases). This CDR3 region has 17 residues. The germline V and J ends were trimmed by 2 bases and 0 bases, with 14 bases remaining between them. The germline CDR1 and CDR2 sequences are LGHDT and YNNKEL (reference sequence). The CDR3 here is CASSQPGQTNSGNTIYF. CDR3 nucleotide sequence: TGTGCCAGCAGCCAACCCGGACAGACGAACTCTGGAAACACCATATATTTT.

The chain has TRBV15 and TRBJ1-4; 7 positions match TRBD1. V shed 5 bases, J shed 3 bases, and the junction held 3 bases outside the gene matches. Germline CDR1 is LNHNV and CDR2 is YYDKDF (reference sequence). The CDR3 has 14 amino acids. CDR3 in DNA: TGTGCCACCAGCCCGACAGGGTCTAATGAAAAACTGTTTTTT. It codes for CATSPTGSNEKLFF.

The V gene is TRBV11-2, the J gene TRBJ2-5; 8 nucleotides align to TRBD2. The CDR3 contains 15 residues. V trimming: 1 base; J trimming: 5 bases; junction bases outside the gene matches: 6. Looked up from germline, CDR1 is SGHAT and CDR2 is FQNNGV. The chain's CDR3 is CASSLAGGAFETQYF. In DNA, the CDR3 is TGTGCCAGCAGCTTAGCCGGGGGGGCCTTCGAGACCCAGTACTTC.

This chain uses TRBV2 with TRBJ1-6; D ambiguous. The germline V and J ends were trimmed by 7 bases and 7 bases, with 14 bases remaining between them. CDR3 length: 14 residues. Germline CDR1 SNHLY, CDR2 FYNNEI. The CDR3 loop reads CASTVFPQNSPLHF. For the CDR3, the DNA is TGTGCCAGCACTGTCTTCCCACAAAATTCACCCCTCCACTTT.